The 18 T cell receptor beta chains below were found in one sample sequenced in a study of read filtering for tumor transcriptome and immune sequencing. The library was built from about 400 ng RNA with molecular barcoded adaptors for alpha/delta and beta/gamma chains. TCRdb analysed the reads with MiXCR anew, one entry per CDR3 protein. This sample yields about 93,000 distinct CDR3 sequences, of which approximately 21% are seen a single time; about 10% belongs to the top ten. The specimen was a population of CD138-negative cells sorted from bone marrow. Receptor source: a donor aged 40 or older with multiple myeloma.

This clonotype has a count of ten or more. V usage is TRBV12-3 or TRBV12-4 and J usage is TRBJ2-5; TRBD1 agrees at 8 bases. The CDR3 runs 14 residues. J lost 5 bases, V lost 5 bases, and 7 bases had no gene match. CDR3 loop: CASSIRQGSETQYF. DNA of the CDR3: TGTGCCAGCAGTATAAGACAGGGGAGCGAGACCCAGTACTTC.

This clonotype is labeled as medium-sized. This rearrangement joins TRBV18 to TRBJ2-2; D is perhaps TRBD1 (5 bases). V dropped 6 bases and J dropped 7 bases, with 12 bases sitting between them. The CDR3 covers 13 residues. Germline V lookup: CDR1 KGHSH, CDR2 LQKENI. CDR3 nucleotide sequence: TGTGCCAGCTCCCTCCCAGGACACGGGGAGCTGTTTTTT. Translation: CASSLPGHGELFF.

The table lists this clonotype with many counts. This sequence joins TRBV6-1 and TRBJ1-6; 7 bases match TRBD1. Germline CDR1 is MNHNS and CDR2 is SASEGT. The CDR3 totals 16 residues. V was clipped by 4 bases and J by 6 bases; unmatched bases: 9. This CDR3 is CASSGTNRGPNSPLHF. DNA of the CDR3: TGTGCCAGCAGTGGTACAAACAGGGGACCTAATTCACCCCTCCACTTT.

This chain links TRBV23-1 with TRBJ1-5, with TRBD1 as a possible D gene (6 bases). Being an ORF, TRBV23-1 has a function that is uncertain. This CDR3 spans 15 amino acids. Trimming pared 1 base from V and 3 bases from J, leaving 10 bases between. The CDR3 reads CASSQCRGSNQPQHF. The CDR3 DNA reads as TGCGCCAGCAGTCAATGCAGGGGATCCAATCAGCCCCAGCATTTT.

As regards this clonotype: Its ends do not fully match the called genes, so a read error is possible. The chain is built from TRBV9 and TRBJ2-5; TRBD2 agrees at 12 bases. Germline loops: CDR1 SGDLS, CDR2 YYNGEE. CDR3 size: 16 residues. CDR3 DNA sequence: TGTGCCTGCAGCGTAGGAGGACTAGCGGGGCAAGAGACCCAGTACTTC. Translation gives CACSVGGLAGQETQYF.

This clonotype was observed at least ten times. DNA of the CDR3: TGTGCCAGCAGTCGTCCCGGGGAGCTGTTTTTT. Translating gives CASSRPGELFF. The chain recombines TRBV12-3 or TRBV12-4 with TRBJ2-2; D is undetermined. The CDR3 runs to 11 residues. The V end lost 5 bases, the J end lost 6 bases, and 4 bases lay between the germline ends.

This clonotype was detected a few times. An end of the junction differs from the germline gene, which may be a read error. The chain recombines TRBV7-3 with TRBJ2-1; TRBD2 matches 9 bases. This CDR3 comprises 15 residues. Germline V CDR1 and CDR2: SGHTA, FQGTGA. The CDR3 nucleotides are TGTGCCAGCAGCTTAACGGGCGGGGGGGTCGGAGAGCAGTCCTTC. It translates to CASSLTGGGVGEQSF.

This clonotype was recorded at least ten times. The chain is built from TRBV5-1 and TRBJ2-6, with D perhaps TRBD1 (6 bases). The CDR3 consists of 18 residues. Germline V CDR1 and CDR2: SGHRS, YFSETQ. V lost 0 bases to trimming and J lost 0 bases, with 13 bases between them. The CDR3 protein is CASSLEGDLDSGANVLTF. The CDR3 nucleotides are TGCGCCAGCAGCTTGGAGGGGGACCTAGACTCTGGGGCCAACGTCCTGACTTTC.

In the case of this clonotype: Its ends do not fully match the called genes, so a read error is possible. The chain has TRBV6-1 and TRBJ2-3; 9 bases line up with TRBD2. Germline assignment: CDR1 MNHNS and CDR2 SASEGT. The CDR3 is 15 amino acids. The CDR3 bases are TGTGCCAGCAGTGAGCCGGGACTAGCCACAGATACGCTGTATTTT. It specifies CASSEPGLATDTLYF.

With regard to this clonotype: This clone may be a read error of a much larger clone one base away. The rearrangement joins TRBV4-1 to TRBJ2-2, with unresolved D. This CDR3 is 16 amino acids long. V lost 4 bases, J lost 0 bases, and 12 bases lay in between. CDR1 is MGHRA, CDR2 YSYEKL, per germline. The CDR3 loop reads CASSRESSPNTGELFF. The CDR3, as DNA: TGCGCCAGCAGCCGAGAGAGCAGTCCGAACACCGGGGAGCTGTTTTTT.

This chain joins TRBV27 and TRBJ2-1; D unresolved. V lost 9 bases to trimming and J lost 1 base, with 16 bases between them. This CDR3 contains 15 residues. The germline V gene has CDR1 MNHEY and CDR2 SMNVEV (reference sequence). CDR3 region: CASRVLGRSYNEQFF. The CDR3 DNA follows: TGTGCCAGTAGGGTTCTAGGGCGTTCCTACAATGAGCAGTTCTTC.

On this clonotype: Just one base apart from a much larger clone, this may be a read error. The chain combines TRBV20-1 with TRBJ2-7, with D perhaps assigned TRBD1 or TRBD2 (5 bases each). CDR1 DFQATT and CDR2 SNEGSKA come from the germline V gene (reference sequence). V lost 1 base, J lost 6 bases, and 19 bases lay in between. This CDR3 has 15 amino acids. The CDR3 DNA follows: TGCAGTGCTAGAGGTCTAGGCAGGGACGCTGGCGAGCAGTACTTC. Translation gives CSARGLGRDAGEQYF.

As regards this clonotype: One base away lies a much larger clone, so this may be a sequencing read error. The chain links TRBV6-5 to TRBJ2-4, with D possibly being TRBD2 (6 bases). The CDR3 runs 15 residues. Germline V gene data show CDR1 as MNHEY and CDR2 as SVGAGI. CDR3 in amino acids: CASSYGRGANNIQYF. The CDR3 DNA follows: TGTGCCAGCAGTTACGGGCGGGGAGCCAATAACATTCAGTACTTC.

In its sample, this clonotype was seen a few times. The CDR3 nucleotides read TGTGCCAGCAGCCCGACAGGGTTAGAAAGTAACTATGGCTACACCTTC. This translates into CASSPTGLESNYGYTF. The chain combines TRBV9 with TRBJ1-2; 7 nucleotides line up with TRBD1. V was pared by 4 bases and J by 1 base, with 10 bases of the junction left unmatched. Germline V gives CDR1 SGDLS, CDR2 YYNGEE. CDR3 length: 16 residues. Full variable domain (missing parts from reference TRBV9 and TRBJ1-2): DSGVTQTPKHLITATGQRVTLRCSPRSGDLSVYWYQQSLDQGLQFLIQYYNGEERAKGNILERFSAQQFPDLHSELNLSSLELGDSALYFCASSPTGLESNYGYTFGSGTRLTVV.

This clonotype occurred a few times. The chain uses TRBV20-1 and TRBJ1-2, with TRBD1 matching over 12 bases. This CDR3 spans 14 amino acids. Germline-derived CDR1 and CDR2 are DFQATT and SNEGSKA (reference sequence). J lost 4 bases, V lost 6 bases, and 6 bases had no gene match. CDR3 nucleotides: TGCAGTGCCGGGGGGACAGGGGGCCCCTATGGCTACACCTTC. Translation: CSAGGTGGPYGYTF.

There are many counts of this clonotype. The chain is built from TRBV29-1 and TRBJ1-1, with D unresolved. With 8 bases removed from V and 1 base from J, the gap between germline ends came to 14 bases. This CDR3 region has 13 residues. CDR1 and CDR2 from the germline V gene are SQVTM and ANQGSEA. This CDR3 reads CSSGHNTNTEAFF. The CDR3 DNA reads as TGCAGCTCCGGGCACAATACGAACACTGAAGCTTTCTTT.

In this sample, this clonotype is large (0.1 to 1%). This chain links TRBV19 with TRBJ2-1; D remains ambiguous. The CDR3 extends over 11 amino acids. The germline V gene has CDR1 LNHDA and CDR2 SQIVND (reference sequence). The ends were cut back, 5 bases at V and 8 bases at J, with 7 bases in the middle. The CDR3 nucleotides read TGTGCCAGTAGTTCGGGTGATGAGCAGTTCTTC. As protein: CASSSGDEQFF.

This clonotype was seen at least ten times. The V call is TRBV12-3 or TRBV12-4, the J call TRBJ2-7; D remains unclear. The CDR3 loop spans 11 amino acids. With 0 bases removed from V and 7 bases from J, the gap between germline ends came to 4 bases. This chain's CDR3 is CASSLAQEQYF. CDR3 nucleotide sequence: TGTGCCAGCAGTTTAGCGCAAGAGCAGTACTTC.